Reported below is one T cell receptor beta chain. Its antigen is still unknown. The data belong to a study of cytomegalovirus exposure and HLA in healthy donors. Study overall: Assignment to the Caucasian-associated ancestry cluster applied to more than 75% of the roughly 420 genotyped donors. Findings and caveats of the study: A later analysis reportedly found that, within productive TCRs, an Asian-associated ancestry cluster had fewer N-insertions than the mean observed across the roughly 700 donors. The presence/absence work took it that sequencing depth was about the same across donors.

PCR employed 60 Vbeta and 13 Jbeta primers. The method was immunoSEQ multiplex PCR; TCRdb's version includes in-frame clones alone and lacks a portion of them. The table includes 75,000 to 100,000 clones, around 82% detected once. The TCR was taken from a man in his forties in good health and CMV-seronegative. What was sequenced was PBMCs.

CDR3 nucleotides: TGTGCCAGCAGCCCATCGACTAGCGGGAGCGGCGAGACCCAGTACTTC. It is translated as CASSPSTSGSGETQYF. The chain links TRBV7-8 to TRBJ2-5, with TRBD2 identical over 12 bases. This CDR3 is 16 amino acids long. Unmatched junction bases numbered 9, after V lost 5 bases and J lost 5 bases. The germline V gene encodes CDR1 SGHVS and CDR2 FQNEAQ.